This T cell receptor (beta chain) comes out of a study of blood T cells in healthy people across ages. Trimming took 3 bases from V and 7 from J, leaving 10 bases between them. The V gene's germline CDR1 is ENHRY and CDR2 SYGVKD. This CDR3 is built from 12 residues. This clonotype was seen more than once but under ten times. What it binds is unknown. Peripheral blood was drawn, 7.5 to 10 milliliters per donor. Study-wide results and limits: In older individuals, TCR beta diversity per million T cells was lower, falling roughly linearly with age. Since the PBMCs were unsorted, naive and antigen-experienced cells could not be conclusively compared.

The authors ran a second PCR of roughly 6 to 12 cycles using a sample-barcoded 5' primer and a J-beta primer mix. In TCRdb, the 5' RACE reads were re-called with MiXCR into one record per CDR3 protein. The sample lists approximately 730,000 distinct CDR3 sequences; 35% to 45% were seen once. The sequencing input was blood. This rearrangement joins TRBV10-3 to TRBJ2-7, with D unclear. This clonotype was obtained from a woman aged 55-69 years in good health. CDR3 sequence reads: CAISDRAREQYF. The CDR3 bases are TGTGCCATCAGTGACCGGGCACGGGAGCAGTACTTC.